This entry lists 28 T cell receptor beta chains sequenced from one sample in a study of OX40 agonist ivuxolimab in advanced cancers. Clones were read by immunoSEQ multiplex PCR, and TCRdb kept only the in-frame ones, dropping some. The data show 35,000 to 40,000 clones, around 80% seen once. The sample here was CD4+ or CD8+ T cells sorted from blood, taken in a trial of the OX40 agonist ivuxolimab. Receptors were obtained from an adult with an advanced solid tumor such as melanoma, head and neck, liver or kidney cancer.

Only one count was recorded for this clone. The chain links TRBV4-3 to TRBJ2-3; 7 positions agree with TRBD1. The CDR3 runs to 14 residues. With V trimmed by 3 bases and J by 3 bases, 3 bases remained unmatched. CDR1 is LGHNA and CDR2 is YSLEER in the germline V gene. As DNA, the CDR3 is TGCGCCAGCAGCCAGGCAGGGGGTACAGATACGCAGTATTTT. This translates into CASSQAGGTDTQYF.

The chain employs TRBV2 and TRBJ2-4; 12 bases align to TRBD2. The CDR3 has 16 amino acids. CDR1 is SNHLY and CDR2 is FYNNEI in the germline V gene. Trimming removed 6 bases from V and 9 bases from J; junction bases left unmatched: 12. The DNA for the CDR3 is TGTGCCAGCAGCCCCCTAGCGGGAGGGCCAGTCGGCATTCAGTACTTC. It specifies CASSPLAGGPVGIQYF. The full variable domain, rest sourced from reference TRBV2 and TRBJ2-4, is EPEVTQTPSHQVTQMGQEVILRCVPISNHLYFYWYRQILGQKVEFLVSFYNNEISEKSEIFDDQFSVERPDGSNFTLKIRSTKLEDSAMYFCASSPLAGGPVGIQYFGAGTRLSVL.

The chain uses TRBV6-4 and TRBJ1-1; D possibly corresponds to TRBD1 (6 bases). V was pared by 4 bases and J by 1 base, with 10 bases between. Germline assignment: CDR1 MRHNA and CDR2 SNTAGT. The CDR3 contains 14 residues. The CDR3 region has the DNA TGTGCCAGCAGTGCACAGGGCTCGAACACTGAAGCTTTCTTT. The encoded protein is CASSAQGSNTEAFF.

The rearrangement links TRBV11-2 to TRBJ1-1, with D tentatively TRBD1 (5 bases). The germline V and J ends were trimmed by 4 bases and 6 bases, with 15 bases remaining between them. CDR1 and CDR2 from the germline V gene are SGHAT and FQNNGV. This CDR3 is 14 amino acids long. Written as DNA, the CDR3 is TGTGCCAGCAGCTCGGGGCAGGGAGTGTCTGAAGCTTTCTTT. Translation: CASSSGQGVSEAFF.

There are a few counts of this clone. This rearrangement joins TRBV25-1 to TRBJ2-7; perhaps D is TRBD1 or TRBD2 (5 bases each). V lost 7 bases and J lost 0, with 10 bases in between. Germline lookup yields CDR1 MGHDK and CDR2 SYGVNS. The CDR3 runs 13 residues. The CDR3 coding sequence is TGTGCCAGCACGGGACGAAGCTCCTACGAGCAGTACTTC. Translation: CASTGRSSYEQYF.

In this sample, this clone turned up once. The genes are TRBV10-3 and TRBJ2-5, with D possibly matching TRBD2 (6 bases). The CDR3 is 15 residues long. The V gene lost 0 bases and the J gene lost 2 bases, with 10 bases spanning the gap. The germline V gene has CDR1 ENHRY and CDR2 SYGVKD. The CDR3, as DNA: TGTGCCATCAGTGAGTCGACTGGGACTCAAGAGACCCAGTACTTC. Protein: CAISESTGTQETQYF.

This clone was seen a single time. V gene TRBV27 combines with J gene TRBJ2-7, with 7 positions matching TRBD1. Germline V lookup: CDR1 MNHEY, CDR2 SMNVEV (reference sequence). V dropped 9 bases and J dropped 0; count of bases not matched to a gene: 8. This CDR3 is 14 amino acids long. The CDR3: CASSSGTVSYEQYF. CDR3 sequence (DNA): TGTGCCAGTTCCTCCGGGACAGTCTCCTACGAGCAGTACTTC.

The chain uses TRBV30 and TRBJ2-7; TRBD2 is a possible D gene (7 bases). Germline values: CDR1 GTSNPN, CDR2 SVGIG (reference sequence). The V end lost 4 bases, the J end lost 4 bases, and 11 bases lay between the germline ends. The CDR3 totals 12 residues. The CDR3 nucleotides are TGTGCCTGGACCGGGGGGCGGTACGAGCAGTACTTC. Residues: CAWTGGRYEQYF.

The chain links TRBV28 to TRBJ1-5, with TRBD1 as a possible D gene (5 bases). The germline V and J ends were trimmed by 3 bases and 2 bases, with 26 bases remaining between them. Germline V gene data show CDR1 as MDHEN and CDR2 as SYDVKM. There are 20 residues in the CDR3. The CDR3 nucleotides are TGTGCCAGCAGTTTTTATATTTTAGAGGGACTCGAGGTAGGCAATCAGCCCCAGCATTTT. Protein product: CASSFYILEGLEVGNQPQHF. Looking up the rest from reference TRBV28 and TRBJ1-5 gives the full variable domain: DVKVTQSSRYLVKRTGEKVFLECVQDMDHENMFWYRQDPGLGLRLIYFSYDVKMKEKGDIPEGYSVSREKKERFSLILESASTNQTSMYLCASSFYILEGLEVGNQPQHFGDGTRLSIL.

This clone was seen just once. The chain links TRBV11-2 to TRBJ1-1; D perhaps matches TRBD1 (5 bases). Germline V CDR1 and CDR2: SGHAT, FQNNGV. The CDR3 length is 13 residues. The V end was cut by 3 bases, the J end by 1 base, with 6 bases between. CDR3 in amino acids: CASSFDRNTEAFF. CDR3 nucleotides: TGTGCCAGCAGCTTCGACAGGAACACTGAAGCTTTCTTT.

J is TRBJ2-1 and V is TRBV9, with 12 bases lining up with TRBD2. There are 17 residues in the CDR3. Germline values: CDR1 SGDLS, CDR2 YYNGEE. V shed 3 bases, J shed 2 bases, and the junction held 6 bases outside the gene matches. CDR3 sequence (DNA): TGTGCCAGCAGCGATTCGACTAGCGGGAGAACCTACAATGAGCAGTTCTTC. Its translation is CASSDSTSGRTYNEQFF.

Only a few counts were recorded for this clone. The chain is built from TRBV9 and TRBJ1-2, with 10 bases lining up with TRBD1. Germline CDR1 SGDLS, CDR2 YYNGEE. V lost 4 bases and J lost 4; bases outside the gene matches: 7. The length of the CDR3 is 15 residues. The CDR3 sequence: CASSRGQGDLYGYTF. CDR3 nucleotides: TGTGCCAGCAGCAGAGGACAGGGGGATCTCTATGGCTACACCTTC.

The chain recombines TRBV5-1 with TRBJ2-7; D remains unclear. This CDR3 region has 13 residues. The V gene's germline CDR1 is SGHRS and CDR2 YFSETQ. Trimming left V 0 bases short and J 3 bases short, with 7 bases between. DNA for the CDR3: TGCGCCAGCAGCTTGGGAGAGGTCTACGAGCAGTACTTC. Amino acids: CASSLGEVYEQYF.

The CDR3, as DNA: TGTGCCAGCAGTTTATATCCGTACTATGGCTACACCTTC. This translates into CASSLYPYYGYTF. This rearrangement joins TRBV28 to TRBJ1-2; D unresolved. Germline CDR1 reads MDHEN; CDR2 reads SYDVKM. V lost 1 base to trimming and J lost 3 bases, with 6 bases between them. The CDR3 is made up of 13 amino acids.

In this sample, this clone turned up once. The chain joins TRBV6-5 to TRBJ1-2, with a possible D match to TRBD1 (5 bases). With 4 bases removed from V and 0 bases from J, the gap between germline ends came to 9 bases. The CDR3 is made up of 14 amino acids. Germline V gene sequence: CDR1 MNHEY, CDR2 SVGAGI. CDR3: CASSSGAANYGYTF. In nucleotides, the CDR3 is TGTGCCAGCAGTTCTGGGGCAGCTAACTATGGCTACACCTTC.

This clone was observed a few times. The chain joins TRBV6-6 to TRBJ2-7; the D is unclear. The CDR3 consists of 12 residues. Trimming removed 2 bases at V and 5 bases at J, with 7 bases between. From germline, CDR1 is MNHNY and CDR2 SVGAGI (reference sequence). The CDR3 region has the DNA TGTGCCAGCAGTTACACGGCGGACGAGCAGTACTTC. Amino acids: CASSYTADEQYF.

This sequence joins TRBV23-1 and TRBJ2-7; TRBD2 is a possible D gene (5 bases). TRBV23-1 is flagged as an ORF with uncertain function. The germline V and J ends were trimmed by 1 base and 6 bases, with 16 bases remaining between them. The CDR3 is made up of 15 amino acids. CDR3 residues: CASSQWVGAKSEQYF. The CDR3 DNA follows: TGCGCCAGCAGTCAATGGGTGGGAGCAAAGAGCGAGCAGTACTTC.

This chain links TRBV4-3 with TRBJ2-4; 15 bases are shared with TRBD2. Germline V gene lookup returns CDR1 LGHNA and CDR2 YSLEER. CDR3 length: 18 amino acids. With V trimmed by 4 bases and J by 4 bases, 8 bases remained unmatched. In DNA form, the CDR3 reads TGCGCCAGCAGCCCGGACTGGACTAGCGGGAGGGGTAAAAACATTCAGTACTTC. It specifies CASSPDWTSGRGKNIQYF.

CDR3 residues: CSVPRAGTNYGYTF. CDR3 nucleotides: TGCAGCGTCCCCAGGGCAGGGACCAACTATGGCTACACCTTC. The rearrangement links TRBV29-1 to TRBJ1-2; D is perhaps TRBD1 (5 bases). With 6 bases removed from V and 2 bases from J, the gap between germline ends came to 16 bases. Germline V gene sequence: CDR1 SQVTM, CDR2 ANQGSEA. The CDR3 totals 14 residues.

As DNA, the CDR3 is TGTGCCATCAGTGAGTCGCAGGGGAACACTGAAGCTTTCTTT. It codes for CAISESQGNTEAFF. The rearrangement uses TRBV10-3 and TRBJ1-1; TRBD1 is a possible D gene (5 bases). V lost 0 bases and J lost 1, with 6 bases in between. From germline, CDR1 is ENHRY and CDR2 SYGVKD. The CDR3 is made up of 14 amino acids.

The chain carries TRBV27 and TRBJ2-3; TRBD2 matches 11 bases. Germline CDR1 and CDR2: MNHEY and SMNVEV (reference sequence). Trimming took 5 bases from V and 0 from J; bases not matched to a gene: 4. This CDR3 has 16 residues. CDR3 nucleotide sequence: TGTGCCAGCAGTCCCATAGCGGGGGGGAGCACAGATACGCAGTATTTT. It codes for CASSPIAGGSTDTQYF.

The rearrangement uses TRBV5-4 and TRBJ2-7; the D is unclear. Germline-derived CDR1 and CDR2 are SGHNT and YYREEE (reference sequence). The CDR3 extends over 15 amino acids. V gave up 4 bases and J gave up 1 base, with 15 bases separating them. The CDR3 coding sequence is TGTGCCAGCAGCCCGCCGGCAGGTCATTCCTACGAGCAGTACTTC. Encoded protein: CASSPPAGHSYEQYF.

The DNA for the CDR3 is TGTGCCAGCAGGACAGGACAGGGGCCGACCTACGAGCAGTACTTC. Amino acids: CASRTGQGPTYEQYF. J is TRBJ2-7 and V is TRBV6-1; 9 nucleotides match TRBD1. Germline-derived CDR1 and CDR2 are MNHNS and SASEGT. V shed 6 bases and J 2 bases; nucleotides not matched to a gene: 8. CDR3 length equals 15 residues.

This rearrangement joins TRBV19 to TRBJ2-4; D possibly corresponds to TRBD1 (5 bases). Germline CDR1 and CDR2: LNHDA and SQIVND (reference sequence). The CDR3 consists of 16 residues. The V and J ends lost 5 bases and 0 bases respectively, with 14 bases between them. The CDR3 nucleotides are TGTGCCAGTAGTGTCGGACACCAGCTAGCCAAAAACATTCAGTACTTC. Its protein product is CASSVGHQLAKNIQYF. Supplemented by reference TRBV19 and TRBJ2-4, the full variable domain reads DGGITQSPKYLFRKEGQNVTLSCEQNLNHDAMYWYRQDPGQGLRLIYYSQIVNDFQKGDIAEGYSVSREKKESFPLTVTSAQKNPTAFYLCASSVGHQLAKNIQYFGAGTRLSVL.

V usage is TRBV28 and J usage is TRBJ2-5; 12 bases line up with TRBD2. J was trimmed by 4 bases and V by 8 bases; bases with no gene match: 5. CDR3 length: 14 amino acids. Looked up from germline, CDR1 is MDHEN and CDR2 is SYDVKM. The CDR3 nucleotides read TGTGCCAGCCGACTAGCGGGAGTACGAGAGACCCAGTACTTC. Its translation is CASRLAGVRETQYF. Together with reference TRBV28 and TRBJ2-5, the CDR3 gives the full variable domain: DVKVTQSSRYLVKRTGEKVFLECVQDMDHENMFWYRQDPGLGLRLIYFSYDVKMKEKGDIPEGYSVSREKKERFSLILESASTNQTSMYLCASRLAGVRETQYFGPGTRLLVL.

V is TRBV28 and J is TRBJ1-5; D is undetermined. Per the germline V gene, CDR1 is MDHEN and CDR2 is SYDVKM. CDR3 length equals 12 residues. Trimming removed 5 bases at V and 3 bases at J, with 5 bases between. The CDR3 DNA sequence: TGTGCCAGCAGTACGGACAATCAGCCCCAGCATTTT. Protein sequence: CASSTDNQPQHF.

The chain carries TRBV6-1 and TRBJ1-4; the D gene is possibly TRBD1 (5 bases). The CDR3 is 19 residues long. The V end lost 2 bases, the J end lost 8 bases, and 27 bases lay between the germline ends. Germline V gives CDR1 MNHNS, CDR2 SASEGT. The CDR3 region is CASSEKYWAALGTGEKLFF. In nucleotides, the CDR3 is TGTGCCAGCAGTGAAAAATATTGGGCGGCCTTGGGGACGGGGGAAAAACTGTTTTTT.

This clone came up a few times. The chain is built from TRBV12-5 and TRBJ2-1; the match to TRBD2 covers 12 bases. The CDR3 has 15 residues. Germline V lookup: CDR1 LGHNT, CDR2 FRNRAP. Trimming cost V 5 bases and J 7 bases; bases outside gene matches: 6. In nucleotides, the CDR3 is TGTGCTAGTGGTGAATCTAGCGGGGGGGCAAATGAGCAGTTCTTC. It encodes CASGESSGGANEQFF. Filled out from reference TRBV12-5 and TRBJ2-1, the complete variable domain reads DARVTQTPRHKVTEMGQEVTMRCQPILGHNTVFWYRQTMMQGLELLAYFRNRAPLDDSGMPKDRFSAEMPDATLATLKIQPSEPRDSAVYFCASGESSGGANEQFFGPGTRLTVL.